The next 18 T cell receptor beta chains were all read from a single sample in a study of control samples from healthy donors and cancer patients. Here immunoSEQ multiplex PCR was the method, and the copy in TCRdb shows in-frame clones only, minus some. The sample has about 140,000 clones, 75% to 95% seen once. The source material was blood. Receptor source: a man between 18 and 29 years old in good health.

The chain recombines TRBV13 with TRBJ2-7; a weak D match, TRBD2 (7 bases). The germline V gene encodes CDR1 PRHDT and CDR2 FYEKMQ (reference sequence). The CDR3 covers 16 residues. V lost 3 bases and J lost 6, with 21 bases in between. The CDR3 region has the DNA TGTGCCAGCAGCTTTGAGGGGGGGCCCCCCTCTGGCGAGCAGTACTTC. It translates to CASSFEGGPPSGEQYF.

This sequence joins TRBV27 and TRBJ2-1; 9 positions agree with TRBD2. Losses at the gene ends were 5 bases for V and 7 bases for J; bases not matched to a gene: 15. The germline V gene encodes CDR1 MNHEY and CDR2 SMNVEV (reference sequence). The CDR3 runs to 17 residues. This chain's CDR3 is CASSTRLGGGGRNEQFF. DNA for the CDR3: TGTGCCAGCAGTACCCGACTGGGCGGGGGGGGAAGGAATGAGCAGTTCTTC.

This clone is a singleton in its sample. V is TRBV7-2 and J is TRBJ2-7; D possibly corresponds to TRBD1 (7 bases). Trimming removed 0 bases from V and 2 bases from J, with 17 bases in between. The CDR3 is made up of 17 amino acids. Germline V gene data show CDR1 as SGHTA and CDR2 as FQGNSA. The CDR3 protein is CASSLAGGGTAPYEQYF. Written as DNA, the CDR3 is TGTGCCAGCAGCTTAGCGGGTGGAGGGACAGCCCCCTACGAGCAGTACTTC.

The chain carries TRBV7-9 and TRBJ1-2; D call uncertain. CDR1 and CDR2 (germline): SEHNR, FQNEAQ (reference sequence). The CDR3 consists of 13 residues. Trimming took 6 bases from V and 6 from J, leaving 14 bases between them. The CDR3 DNA follows: TGTGCCAGCAGGGTAACCGGGTCGGATGGCTACACCTTC. This translates into CASRVTGSDGYTF.

The chain joins TRBV28 to TRBJ2-7, with D unclear. Germline assignment: CDR1 MDHEN and CDR2 SYDVKM. The CDR3 is made up of 10 amino acids. Between the trimmed V and J ends, which lost 10 bases and 7 bases, there was a span of 11 bases. The CDR3 sequence is CATWMREQYF. The CDR3 DNA reads TGTGCCACCTGGATGAGGGAGCAGTACTTC.

The chain uses TRBV29-1 and TRBJ2-3; 9 positions match TRBD1. This CDR3 region has 13 residues. The V and J ends lost 3 bases and 5 bases, in that order; junction bases with no gene match: 3. Germline V gene lookup returns CDR1 SQVTM and CDR2 ANQGSEA. CDR3 loop: CSVEGQGKDTQYF. The CDR3 DNA follows: TGCAGCGTTGAGGGACAGGGAAAAGATACGCAGTATTTT.

V gene TRBV19 combines with J gene TRBJ1-1; D is uncertain. CDR1 and CDR2 from the germline V gene are LNHDA and SQIVND (reference sequence). The length of the CDR3 is 15 residues. V gave up 9 bases and J gave up 4 bases, with 21 bases separating them. CDR3 in amino acids: CASLRRALGGTEAFF. For the CDR3, the DNA is TGTGCCAGCCTTAGACGGGCACTTGGAGGCACTGAAGCTTTCTTT.

This clone was counted a single time. This chain connects TRBV6-1 to TRBJ1-2; TRBD1 matches at 11 bases. Germline trimming cut 3 bases from V and 5 bases from J; bases unmatched to any gene: 5. This CDR3 is 15 amino acids long. Germline values: CDR1 MNHNS, CDR2 SASEGT. The CDR3 region is CASSDGQGAWYGYTF. In nucleotides, the CDR3 is TGTGCCAGCAGTGACGGACAGGGGGCTTGGTATGGCTACACCTTC.

The chain links TRBV3-1 (or the pseudogene TRBV3-2) to TRBJ1-1; 7 nucleotides align to TRBD1. This CDR3 region has 16 residues. CDR1 is LGHDT and CDR2 is YNNKEL in the germline V gene (reference sequence). The V and J ends lost 1 base and 0 bases, in that order; junction bases with no gene match: 5. The CDR3 nucleotides are TGTGCCAGCAGCCAAGGAGGGGGCCAGTTGAACACTGAAGCTTTCTTT. It encodes CASSQGGGQLNTEAFF.

The chain uses TRBV5-1 and TRBJ2-7; maybe TRBD2 (7 bases). V was pared by 7 bases and J by 2 bases, with 16 bases between. This CDR3 comprises 14 residues. From germline, CDR1 is SGHRS and CDR2 YFSETQ. CDR3 bases: TGCGCCAGCCAAAGGGGGGGCGGGACCTACGAGCAGTACTTC. Encoded protein: CASQRGGGTYEQYF.

V gene TRBV11-2 combines with J gene TRBJ1-2; possible D gene TRBD1, 6 bases. Germline V gives CDR1 SGHAT, CDR2 FQNNGV. This CDR3 has 12 residues. V lost 4 bases and J lost 9, with 12 bases in between. The CDR3 DNA follows: TGTGCCAGCAGCTCCGAAGGGGGTAGCTACACCTTC. This codes for CASSSEGGSYTF.

This chain connects TRBV5-4 to TRBJ1-1, with 7 bases fitting TRBD1. The length of the CDR3 is 16 residues. The ends lost 4 bases at V and 0 bases at J; junction bases unmatched: 9. Looked up from germline, CDR1 is SGHNT and CDR2 is YYREEE (reference sequence). The chain's CDR3 is CASSGQVSSMNTEAFF. DNA for the CDR3: TGTGCCAGCAGCGGACAGGTATCGTCCATGAACACTGAAGCTTTCTTT.

This chain connects TRBV6-1 to TRBJ1-4; no firm D call. The CDR3 consists of 14 residues. V was shortened by 5 bases and J by 1 base, with 8 bases between the two germline ends. CDR1 and CDR2 (germline): MNHNS, SASEGT. CDR3 residues: CASSLGITNEKLFF. The CDR3 DNA reads as TGTGCCAGCAGTTTAGGAATAACTAATGAAAAACTGTTTTTT.

V is TRBV2 and J is TRBJ2-7, with 7 bases lining up with TRBD1. V shed 7 bases and J 0 bases; nucleotides not matched to a gene: 6. This CDR3 comprises 14 residues. Germline CDR1 and CDR2: SNHLY and FYNNEI. CDR3 sequence (DNA): TGTGCCAGCAAGATCGGGACAGCCTCCTACGAGCAGTACTTC. It translates to CASKIGTASYEQYF. Supplemented by reference TRBV2 and TRBJ2-7, the full variable domain reads EPEVTQTPSHQVTQMGQEVILRCVPISNHLYFYWYRQILGQKVEFLVSFYNNEISEKSEIFDDQFSVERPDGSNFTLKIRSTKLEDSAMYFCASKIGTASYEQYFGPGTRLTVT.

The chain couples TRBV13 to TRBJ1-2, with 8 bases aligning to TRBD1. Germline V gene data show CDR1 as PRHDT and CDR2 as FYEKMQ (reference sequence). J lost 5 bases, V lost 5 bases, and 4 bases had no gene match. The CDR3 loop spans 13 amino acids. CDR3 sequence reads: CASSTRTGYGYTF. The CDR3 DNA is TGTGCCAGCAGCACCCGGACAGGGTATGGCTACACCTTC.

V gene TRBV3-1 (or the pseudogene TRBV3-2) combines with J gene TRBJ1-1, with 7 positions matching TRBD1. Germline-derived CDR1 and CDR2 are LGHDT and YNNKEL (reference sequence). V was pared by 2 bases and J by 6 bases, with 6 bases of the junction left unmatched. The CDR3 runs to 14 residues. The CDR3 is CASSQLDRVSEAFF. Here the CDR3 DNA reads TGTGCCAGCAGCCAACTAGACAGGGTTTCTGAAGCTTTCTTT.

This clone was seen a single time. The rearrangement links TRBV19 to TRBJ1-3; no definite D call. This CDR3 contains 15 residues. V lost 7 bases and J lost 0, with 13 bases in between. Germline V gene data show CDR1 as LNHDA and CDR2 as SQIVND (reference sequence). CDR3 coding DNA: TGTGCCAGTACTTACTTCCTGAGCTCTGGAAACACCATATATTTT. This translates into CASTYFLSSGNTIYF.

This sequence joins TRBV3-1 (or the pseudogene TRBV3-2) and TRBJ2-1; 8 nucleotides line up with TRBD1. Unmatched junction bases numbered 20, after V lost 1 base and J lost 0 bases. The CDR3 has 22 residues. Germline V gives CDR1 LGHDT, CDR2 YNNKEL (reference sequence). Here the CDR3 DNA reads TGTGCCAGCAGCCAAGTCGATCCCCCGGACAGGGTGTTGCCGACCTCCTACAATGAGCAGTTCTTC. It translates to CASSQVDPPDRVLPTSYNEQFF.